These 5 T cell receptor beta chains were sequenced from one sample in a study of blood T cell repertoires in COVID-19 (dated by TCRdb to 2018 to 2021). Receptors were amplified or captured by the immunoSEQ multiplex PCR assay. Drawn from immuneACCESS, this table holds only the in-frame rearrangements with V and J called that TCRdb kept. Clones are partly lost; checked studies trace under half to an unresolved V gene and leave the rest unexplained. The sample table holds roughly 290,000 clones, of which 89% were seen once. The ten largest clones add up to around 12% of the sample. Sequencing was performed on peripheral blood. The source of these receptors is a woman in her fifties or sixties with acute or convalescent COVID-19.

The chain has TRBV5-1 and TRBJ2-3, with 9 bases identical to TRBD1. The CDR3 runs 17 residues. The junction had 9 bases not matched to a gene; V was cut back by 4 bases and J by 0 bases. Germline CDR1 is SGHRS and CDR2 is YFSETQ. Written as DNA, the CDR3 is TGCGCCAGCAGCCCTTCCACAGGGGGCATAAGCACAGATACGCAGTATTTT. Its translation is CASSPSTGGISTDTQYF.

The chain has TRBV7-8 and TRBJ2-3; 8 nucleotides agree with TRBD1. The ends lost 3 bases at V and 1 base at J; junction bases unmatched: 9. CDR3 length: 17 residues. Germline values: CDR1 SGHVS, CDR2 FQNEAQ. DNA of the CDR3: TGTGCCAGCAGCTTTGGGACAGGACCCATTCGCACAGATACGCAGTATTTT. It codes for CASSFGTGPIRTDTQYF. Based on the CDR3 plus reference TRBV7-8 and TRBJ2-3, the full variable domain is GAGVSQSPRYKVAKRGQDVALRCDPISGHVSLFWYQQALGQGPEFLTYFQNEAQLDKSGLPSDRFFAERPEGSVSTLKIQRTQQEDSAVYLCASSFGTGPIRTDTQYFGPGTRLTVL.

CDR3 nucleotide sequence: TGTGCCAGCAGTTTACTGTCCAGAAACACTGAAGCTTTCTTT. Protein: CASSLLSRNTEAFF. The gene calls are TRBV27 and TRBJ1-1; D is ambiguous. CDR3 length: 14 residues. V lost 2 bases and J lost 2, with 9 bases in between. Germline V gene lookup returns CDR1 MNHEY and CDR2 SMNVEV (reference sequence).

The V and J genes are TRBV19 and TRBJ2-5; 8 nucleotides agree with TRBD1. The CDR3 sequence is 17 residues long. Germline V gene sequence: CDR1 LNHDA, CDR2 SQIVND (reference sequence). Losses at the gene ends were 6 bases for V and 3 bases for J; bases not matched to a gene: 15. The DNA of the CDR3 is TGTGCCAGTAGGGGTGTAGAAACAGGGGGAGTGGAAGAGACCCAGTACTTC. It codes for CASRGVETGGVEETQYF.

The chain uses TRBV5-4 and TRBJ1-1; the match to TRBD1 covers 7 bases. Germline CDR1 and CDR2: SGHNT and YYREEE (reference sequence). The CDR3 runs to 15 residues. With V trimmed by 0 bases and J by 0 bases, 2 bases remained unmatched. CDR3 in amino acids: CASSLGGQMNTEAFF. The CDR3 DNA follows: TGTGCCAGCAGCTTGGGGGGACAGATGAACACTGAAGCTTTCTTT. The full variable domain, rest sourced from reference TRBV5-4 and TRBJ1-1, is ETGVTQSPTHLIKTRGQQVTLRCSSQSGHNTVSWYQQALGQGPQFIFQYYREEENGRGNFPPRFSGLQFPNYSSELNVNALELDDSALYLCASSLGGQMNTEAFFGQGTRLTVV.